This T cell receptor beta chain was observed in a study of read filtering for tumor transcriptome and immune sequencing. In the study overall: Mean patient age was roughly 66 years, range 47 to 80; roughly 18 male, around 15 female.

At least ten counts were recorded for this clonotype. Its antigen remains unknown. Molecular barcoded adaptors covering alpha/delta and beta/gamma chains were used on around 370 ng RNA. Each CDR3 protein is one row after TCRdb ran MiXCR on the reads. The sample yields tens of thousands of distinct CDR3 sequences, around a fifth seen once. In germline, CDR1 is DFQATT, CDR2 SNEGSKA (reference sequence). This CDR3 has 13 amino acids. Trimming removed 1 base from V and 0 bases from J, with 7 bases in between. Overall study results and limits: Approximately 87% of IR-seq clonotypes had a single read, yet these held about 3.6% of reads.

The source is a donor aged 40 or over with multiple myeloma. The chain joins TRBV20-1 to TRBJ2-7; D call uncertain. What was sequenced was a population of CD138-negative cells sorted from bone marrow. Here the CDR3 DNA reads TGCAGTGCTAGAGGGGCACCCTCCTACGAGCAGTACTTC. Encoded protein: CSARGAPSYEQYF.